The present entry profiles one TCR beta chain with its context. This clonotype has more than one count but fewer than ten. Its cognate antigen has yet to be identified. The sample holds no much larger clone one base away, and base qualities are not on file. CDR1 and CDR2, per the germline V gene, are KGHDR and SFDVKD. From the cysteine up to the phenylalanine, the CDR3 has a length of 16 residues. Only the CDR3 DNA is retained, 48 bases long and in frame from the first base. V sheds 3 bases and J sheds 1 base, leaving 12 bases between their ends. These data come from a study of blood T cells in healthy people across ages (dated by TCRdb to between 2014 and 2017). General notes on the study: In model experiments, roughly one uniquely barcoded TCR beta cDNA molecule per two T cells was captured by template switching. To track age-related changes in TCR beta repertoire diversity, the study relied on deep sequencing normalized with unique cDNA molecular identifiers. The donors were divided into four age groups: young (average around 16 years), middle-aged (around 37), aged (approximately 62) and long-lived (about 79). To avoid experimental bias, donors of different ages were randomly spread across the sequencing lanes. Using the same blood draw, the study looked at two additional independent replicas of 1 million unique cDNA reads for two donors, one aged 18 to 30 and the other aged 80 or older.

Systemically healthy Caucasian individuals from Russia, approximately 39 in total and aged roughly 6 to 100 years, were included as donors. Approximately 10 milliliters of peripheral blood were collected from each donor into EDTA-treated Vacutainer tubes. Ficoll-Paque density-gradient centrifugation was used to isolate PBMCs, with at least 6.5 million per sample. Total RNA, at least 6 micrograms per sample, was extracted from PBMCs with Trizol reagent. For every donor, flow cytometry on a PBMC aliquot measured the percentage of naive CD45RAhigh/CD27high T cells. Results the study describes overall, beyond this receptor: Conclusive comparison of naive and antigen-experienced compartments was prevented by the profiling of bulk unsorted PBMCs. Because the CMV infection status of the donors was unknown, age-related changes in expanded clonotypes may potentially have been confounded. Estimates of total diversity based on one million sequenced T cells were regarded as lower bounds and as underestimates. Observed TCR beta diversity correlated strongly with the percentage of naive T cells measured by flow cytometry. Observed TCR beta diversity per million T cells fell roughly linearly with age, and a significant reduction was already apparent by age roughly 40. Compared with the aged group, more naive CD4+ T cells, fewer expanded clones and increased TCR diversity were shown by the long-lived group, suggesting age selection.

Libraries were built with 5' RACE. The listed sequencing device is Illumina HiSeq 2500. A second about 7 to 11 cycle PCR used a sample-barcoded 5' primer and a J-beta primer mix. Each TCR beta cDNA molecule received a unique molecular identifier from a template-switch 5' adaptor carrying 12 random nucleotides. Each sample yielded at least 2.5 million CDR3-containing paired-end reads. All of the RNA was converted into first-strand cDNA using the Mint cDNA synthesis kit, with a TRBC-specific oligonucleotide serving as the primer. After uracil-DNA glycosylase treatment, a first 18-cycle PCR used universal primers M1SS and BC2_uni_R on all cDNA. The original methods were these. For normalization, 1 million high-quality reads were randomly selected from each sample, with every read carrying a distinct molecular identifier. Instead of being binned into consensus sequences, reads with shared molecular identifiers were discarded. MiTCR, set to a Q25 quality threshold and the strictest error-elimination algorithm, was used for CDR3 identification, clonotype clustering and error correction. A nonparametric unseen species model with Euler transformation was used to estimate lower-bound total TCR beta diversity. TCRdb reran the public reads through fastp at Q25 and MiXCR, keeping productive beta chains. For every CDR3 protein sequence, its rows merge into one entry that carries the most common genes and DNA. The V and J calls shown here were made by TCRdb, not taken from the authors' results. A total of around 710,000 distinct CDR3 sequences appear in this sample, approximately 39% of them only once. Around a fifth of the sample is held by the ten biggest clonotypes.

The material sequenced was blood. The receptor's source is a woman aged 55-70 years in good health. The chain is made from TRBV24-1 and TRBJ2-1; the D gene is possibly TRBD1 or TRBD2, with 5 bases matching each. The CDR3 reads as follows: CATSDVGASSYNEQFF. The bases are TGTGCCACCAGTGATGTCGGGGCTAGTTCCTACAATGAGCAGTTCTTC.